This T cell receptor (beta chain) is from a study of CD8+CD57+ T cells in acquired aplastic anemia. CDR3 length: 13 residues. V lost 3 bases to trimming and J lost 8 bases, with 12 bases between them. Germline values: CDR1 KGHDR, CDR2 SFDVKD. Genomic DNA, the template, was used for profiling of the TCR beta VDJ and CDR3. MiXCR was run by TCRdb on the reads, yielding one entry per CDR3 protein. The profile shows about 150,000 distinct CDR3 sequences, roughly 48% of them singletons. Whole-study findings and limits: Patients had fewer than 35 CD8+ CDR3 sequences in common with controls (the shared set).

Individuals selected for sequencing had exhibited CD8+CD57+ cell expansion on flow cytometry. Points on this clonotype: What it recognizes is unknown.

This clonotype was obtained from a human donor with aplastic anemia. The sample was sorted CD4+, CD8+, or CD8+CD57+ T cells (not recorded which) from PBMCs. J is TRBJ1-2 and V is TRBV24-1, with D unresolved. CDR3 in amino acids: CATSDIAQEGYTF. CDR3 nucleotides: TGTGCCACCAGTGATATCGCTCAGGAAGGCTACACCTTC.